The next 20 T cell receptor beta chains were all read from a single sample in a study of cytomegalovirus exposure and HLA in healthy donors. Primers included in the PCR were 60 Vbeta and 13 Jbeta primers. The assay was immunoSEQ multiplex PCR, and TCRdb's table has in-frame clones only and misses some. The sample yields over 150,000 clones, about 83% seen once. Sequencing was carried out using PBMCs. Every receptor here comes from a woman in her forties in good health and CMV-seronegative.

This clone was seen a few times. The chain combines TRBV5-8 with TRBJ1-1; D possibly corresponds to TRBD1 (6 bases). V shed 0 bases and J shed 3 bases, with 9 bases lying between them. Germline V CDR1 and CDR2: SGHTS, YDEGEE. The CDR3 extends over 14 amino acids. The CDR3 protein is CASSLGRGDTEAFF. CDR3 nucleotides: TGTGCCAGCAGCTTGGGCAGGGGTGACACTGAAGCTTTCTTT.

The chain uses TRBV6-4 and TRBJ1-4; D unclear. V gave up 5 bases and J gave up 2 bases, with 12 bases separating them. CDR1 and CDR2 (germline): MRHNA, SNTAGT. This CDR3 contains 15 residues. CDR3 in DNA: TGTGCCAGCAGTAGGTATGGGCGTACTAATGAAAAACTGTTTTTT. It is translated as CASSRYGRTNEKLFF.

This chain joins TRBV18 and TRBJ1-2, with D maybe TRBD1 (6 bases). The length of the CDR3 is 15 residues. V lost 3 bases, J lost 2 bases, and 13 bases lay in between. Germline CDR1 and CDR2: KGHSH and LQKENI. CDR3 region: CASSPSQGINYGYTF. As DNA, the CDR3 is TGTGCCAGCTCACCTTCCCAGGGGATAAACTATGGCTACACCTTC.

V usage is TRBV11-2 and J usage is TRBJ2-4, with 8 bases that match TRBD1. The germline gives CDR1 SGHAT, CDR2 FQNNGV. V lost 4 bases, J lost 0 bases, and 14 bases stayed unmatched. The CDR3 is 19 amino acids. Here the CDR3 reads CASSSDAGTGILAKNIQYF. DNA of the CDR3: TGTGCCAGCAGCTCCGACGCCGGGACAGGCATACTAGCCAAAAACATTCAGTACTTC.

The V call is TRBV29-1, the J call TRBJ2-3, with D possibly matching TRBD2 (6 bases). Trimming left V 6 bases short and J 0 bases short, with 10 bases between. The CDR3 length is 13 residues. Germline V lookup: CDR1 SQVTM, CDR2 ANQGSEA. CDR3 protein: CSVSGTSTDTQYF. The CDR3 bases are TGCAGCGTATCCGGGACTAGCACAGATACGCAGTATTTT.

This chain uses TRBV5-6 with TRBJ2-7; 7 nucleotides align to TRBD1. Germline CDR1 is SGHDT and CDR2 is YYEEEE. CDR3 length: 14 residues. V gave up 6 bases and J gave up 4 bases; unmatched junction bases: 10. The CDR3 DNA sequence: TGTGCCAGCATATCTCTAGACAGGGCTTACGAGCAGTACTTC. It specifies CASISLDRAYEQYF.

This clone appeared once. This chain links TRBV4-1 with TRBJ1-6; 8 bases are shared with TRBD1. Trimming removed 1 base from V and 7 bases from J; junction bases left unmatched: 6. This CDR3 region has 16 residues. Germline V gene data show CDR1 as MGHRA and CDR2 as YSYEKL. The CDR3 spells CASSQVYTGGNSPLHF. Here the CDR3 DNA reads TGCGCCAGCAGCCAAGTATATACAGGGGGGAATTCACCCCTCCACTTT.

The rearrangement links TRBV5-1 to TRBJ2-5, with TRBD1 matching over 8 bases. Per the germline V gene, CDR1 is SGHRS and CDR2 is YFSETQ. Trimming took 4 bases from V and 4 from J; bases not matched to a gene: 9. This CDR3 spans 15 amino acids. The DNA for the CDR3 is TGCGCCAGCAGCCTCCAGGGGGCGTTAAGAGAGACCCAGTACTTC. Protein sequence: CASSLQGALRETQYF.

In this sample, this clone turned up a few times. The V call is TRBV2, the J call TRBJ1-2, with D maybe TRBD1 (5 bases). Germline CDR1 and CDR2: SNHLY and FYNNEI. The CDR3 is 14 amino acids. V was trimmed by 7 bases and J by 2 bases, leaving 14 bases between them. The CDR3 DNA reads as TGTGCCAGCACCCGACAGCAAACCAACTATGGCTACACCTTC. It is translated as CASTRQQTNYGYTF. The full variable domain, its missing parts supplied by reference TRBV2 and TRBJ1-2, is EPEVTQTPSHQVTQMGQEVILRCVPISNHLYFYWYRQILGQKVEFLVSFYNNEISEKSEIFDDQFSVERPDGSNFTLKIRSTKLEDSAMYFCASTRQQTNYGYTFGSGTRLTVV.

The chain joins TRBV19 to TRBJ1-1; weak D call: TRBD1 (5 bases). The CDR3 length is 13 residues. The germline V and J ends were trimmed by 8 bases and 6 bases, with 16 bases remaining between them. Germline CDR1 reads LNHDA; CDR2 reads SQIVND (reference sequence). This CDR3 is CASQGVTGAEAFF. For the CDR3, the DNA is TGTGCCAGTCAAGGGGTCACGGGGGCTGAAGCTTTCTTT.

The V call is TRBV2, the J call TRBJ2-1, with a possible D match to TRBD2 (5 bases). CDR1 and CDR2 (germline): SNHLY, FYNNEI. Trimming removed 1 base from V and 7 bases from J, with 14 bases in between. The CDR3 runs 15 residues. This CDR3 is CASSEEGASRNEQFF. CDR3 coding DNA: TGTGCCAGCAGTGAAGAAGGAGCTAGCCGGAATGAGCAGTTCTTC.

The chain combines TRBV7-9 with TRBJ2-5; D is undetermined. Germline V gene lookup returns CDR1 SEHNR and CDR2 FQNEAQ (reference sequence). This CDR3 comprises 14 residues. Deletions cut 1 base from V and 7 bases from J, with 13 bases between. CDR3: CASSLDRPPRTQYF. CDR3 DNA: TGTGCCAGCAGCTTAGATCGCCCCCCGAGGACCCAGTACTTC.

This clone was picked up one time. The chain joins TRBV5-1 to TRBJ2-3, with 7 positions matching TRBD2. The CDR3 extends over 14 amino acids. Trimming at V came to 7 bases and at J to 2 bases, leaving 7 bases not matched to a gene. Germline V gene lookup returns CDR1 SGHRS and CDR2 YFSETQ. CDR3 coding DNA: TGCGCCAGCGGTTATAGCGGGCTCACAGATACGCAGTATTTT. It translates to CASGYSGLTDTQYF.

This chain's CDR3 is CASSQPGRHLRGSGANVLTF. The CDR3 nucleotides are TGCGCCAGCAGCCAACCAGGACGGCATCTAAGGGGCTCTGGGGCCAACGTCCTGACTTTC. The rearrangement uses TRBV4-1 and TRBJ2-6; D might be TRBD1 (5 bases). Between the trimmed V and J ends, which lost 2 bases and 0 bases, there was a span of 20 bases. CDR1 MGHRA and CDR2 YSYEKL come from the germline V gene. This CDR3 spans 20 amino acids.

V usage is TRBV5-1 and J usage is TRBJ2-5; 8 nucleotides match TRBD1. The end of the DNA fits TRBJ2-7 better, so the J call may be wrong. This CDR3 has 14 amino acids. Germline values: CDR1 SGHRS, CDR2 YFSETQ. The CDR3 DNA reads TGCGCCAGCAGCTCCGGGACAGGCTCCTACGAGCAGTACTTC. Protein product: CASSSGTGSYEQYF.

The genes are TRBV7-2 and TRBJ2-3, with 12 bases lining up with TRBD1. Germline values: CDR1 SGHTA, CDR2 FQGNSA. The CDR3 loop spans 16 amino acids. The trim removed 5 bases at V and 4 bases at J, leaving 7 bases unmatched. CDR3 sequence reads: CASSRTGTGGADTQYF. CDR3 coding DNA: TGTGCCAGCAGCCGTACCGGGACAGGGGGCGCAGATACGCAGTATTTT.

The V gene is TRBV29-1, the J gene TRBJ1-1; D might be TRBD1 (5 bases). Trimming pared 4 bases from V and 4 bases from J, leaving 10 bases between. Germline-derived CDR1 and CDR2 are SQVTM and ANQGSEA. This CDR3 spans 12 amino acids. The CDR3 DNA reads TGCAGCGTTGTCTTGGGGCCCACTGAAGCTTTCTTT. This translates into CSVVLGPTEAFF. The full variable domain, rest sourced from reference TRBV29-1 and TRBJ1-1, is SAVISQKPSRDICQRGTSLTIQCQVDSQVTMMFWYRQQPGQSLTLIATANQGSEATYESGFVIDKFPISRPNLTFSTLTVSNMSPEDSSIYLCSVVLGPTEAFFGQGTRLTVV.

V usage is TRBV7-8 and J usage is TRBJ1-3; D ambiguous. V was pared by 6 bases and J by 8 bases, with 14 bases between. The CDR3 extends over 13 amino acids. CDR1 is SGHVS, CDR2 FQNEAQ, per germline. The CDR3 DNA reads TGTGCCAGCAGGGGAGTAATCGGGGACACCATATATTTT. It specifies CASRGVIGDTIYF.

This clone was counted only a few times. The rearrangement joins TRBV5-1 to TRBJ2-1, with a tentative D call TRBD1 (6 bases). Per the germline V gene, CDR1 is SGHRS and CDR2 is YFSETQ. V was shortened by 4 bases and J by 4 bases, with 12 bases between the two germline ends. The CDR3 contains 14 residues. The DNA of the CDR3 is TGCGCCAGCAGCGCCGGGACAACATACAATGAGCAGTTCTTC. Translation: CASSAGTTYNEQFF.

A single count supports this clone. The rearrangement joins TRBV2 to TRBJ1-2, with 8 bases that match TRBD1. Germline CDR1 and CDR2: SNHLY and FYNNEI. J lost 8 bases, V lost 5 bases, and 10 bases had no gene match. This CDR3 contains 14 residues. CDR3 region: CASSREQGGRGYTF. CDR3 nucleotide sequence: TGTGCCAGCAGTCGGGAACAGGGGGGGCGCGGCTACACCTTC.